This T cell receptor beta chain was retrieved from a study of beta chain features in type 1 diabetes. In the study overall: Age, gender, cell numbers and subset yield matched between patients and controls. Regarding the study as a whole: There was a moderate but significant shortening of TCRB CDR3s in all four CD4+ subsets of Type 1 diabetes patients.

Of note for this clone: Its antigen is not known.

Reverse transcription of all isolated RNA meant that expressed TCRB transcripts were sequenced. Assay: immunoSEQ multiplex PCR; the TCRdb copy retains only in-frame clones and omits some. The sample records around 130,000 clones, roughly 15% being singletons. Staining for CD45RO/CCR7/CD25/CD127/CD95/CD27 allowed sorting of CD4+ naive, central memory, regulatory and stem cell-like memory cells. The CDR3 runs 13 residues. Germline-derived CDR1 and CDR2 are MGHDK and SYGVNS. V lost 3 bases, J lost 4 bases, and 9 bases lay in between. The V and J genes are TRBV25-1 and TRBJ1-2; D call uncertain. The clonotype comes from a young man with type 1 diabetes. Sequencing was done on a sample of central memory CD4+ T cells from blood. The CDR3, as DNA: TGTGCCAGCAGTGACGGTCGACGCTATGGCTACACCTTC. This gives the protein CASSDGRRYGYTF.